This T cell receptor beta chain comes out of a study of regulatory T cells in long-lasting Graves disease (dated by TCRdb to about 2021). In terms of the full investigation: In the newly diagnosed Graves' disease group, patients had been taking antithyroid drugs for less than 3 months. Patients with persistent Graves' disease were compared with patients with newly diagnosed Graves' disease using TCR sequencing and RNA sequencing of peripheral blood. The study was conducted in China and was registered as a clinical trial. A total of some 33 samples were covered by TCR sequencing, comprising roughly 13 persistent and around 20 newly diagnosed Graves' disease patients.

At least ten counts were recorded for this clonotype. Its antigen is unknown. Base qualities are not provided; no much larger clone lies one nucleotide away. The library was built by means of multiplex PCR. The data were produced on an Illumina HiSeq 4000. CDR3 regions were amplified by Arm-PCR with iRepertoire HTBI primers to construct TCR beta libraries. Before sequencing, the PCR products went through gel purification. For the original study's pipeline: Gene usage analysis of CDR3 amino acid clonotypes relied on the 60 or so TRBV and 12 to 15 TRBJ segments identified across samples. Filtered high-quality paired reads were merged into contigs using COPE and FqMerger. BLAST was used to align contigs to the IMGT TRBV, TRBD and TRBJ reference genes, and CDR3 was defined following IMGT. Any clonotype with a frequency above 0.1% was counted as a highly expanded clone. Shannon entropy was used to measure repertoire diversity, and the Gini coefficient was used to measure V-J evenness. A clonotype was considered public if more than one individual shared it. TCRdb took the public reads, trimmed them with fastp at Q25, ran MiXCR for clone calling and kept in-frame beta chains. For every CDR3 protein sequence, its rows merge into one entry that carries the most common genes and DNA. The V and J calls reflect TCRdb's pipeline rather than the authors' work. In this sample the table shows about 450,000 distinct CDR3 sequences, 14% of which occur a single time. The top ten clones comprise around a sixth of the sample.

The junction shows trimming of 6 bases on V and 2 bases on J, and the gene matches do not reach 8 bases of it. The CDR3 starts with the cysteine, ends with the phenylalanine, and has 14 residues. CDR3 DNA is the only sequence kept; it has 42 bases, read in frame from the first base. Based on the germline V gene (reference sequence), the CDR1 and CDR2 sequences are DFQATT and SNEGSKA. The sample's time point, from its label and the paper: newly diagnosed GD, antithyroid drugs for less than 3 months. For both TCR sequencing and RNA sequencing, RNA was extracted from PBMCs using TRIzol. The diagnosis of Graves' disease followed American Thyroid Association guidelines. Recruitment of patients was carried out at an endocrinology department in Xi'an, China. Each patient gave roughly 10 milliliters of peripheral blood, collected in an EDTA anticoagulant tube. Ficoll Paque Plus density gradient separation was used to isolate PBMCs, and no additional T cell sorting was done. An Agilent 2100 Bioanalyzer and agarose gel were used to check RNA quality, while a NanoDrop 2000 measured RNA concentration.

Overall results and qualifications from the work: Sequencing and analysis were limited to the TCR beta chain. Persistent disease showed preferential use of TRBV28, TRBJ1-2 and TRBJ2-5, whereas newly diagnosed disease favored TRBV20-1 and TRBJ2-1. More public clonotypes were shared among persistent patients (under 3,000) than among newly diagnosed patients (roughly 1,000). Because the primary lesion, thyroid tissue, could not be accessed, the study looked at peripheral blood alone. The authors noted that the small sample size was a limitation that may lower accuracy. Compared with newly diagnosed patients, persistent Graves' disease patients had lower TCR Shannon entropy and fewer highly expanded clones, which suggests clonal expansion.

This sample was shared with a second study, whose subject was T cells in Graves' hyperthyroidism and ophthalmopathy. From the second report: Graves' hyperthyroidism was defined as stable when no progression to ophthalmopathy occurred over 18 months of follow-up. Hyperthyroidism patients were newly diagnosed, had a disease duration of under 2 months, and were aged 18 to 65 years. Any patient with an uncontrolled infection, another autoimmune disease, pregnancy or lactation was excluded. Diagnoses were established on the basis of clinical symptoms, serum thyroxine and TRAb, thyroid ultrasound, and orbital computed tomography. A first-round RT-PCR of the TCR CDR3 used the HTBI primer set with the Qiagen OneStep RT-PCR kit. Blood samples also contained most of the expanded thyroid clonotypes (frequency above 0.001), which suggests that blood repertoires may reflect thyroid immune responses. Ophthalmopathy was separated from stable hyperthyroidism by a 13 V-J signature model, with just over 85% sensitivity and approximately 81% specificity obtained in cross-validation and 80%/75% obtained in testing. In validation, progression to ophthalmopathy was predicted by the model with 70.59% sensitivity and under 85% specificity, a median of around 5.9 months before onset. To identify TCR V-J signatures that set the groups apart, the researchers used a discovery cohort of 100 patients, made up of under 50 with Graves' ophthalmopathy and approximately 57 with stable Graves' hyperthyroidism. An independent validation cohort of about 20 hyperthyroidism patients and 17 patients who later progressed to ophthalmopathy tested prospective prediction of ophthalmopathy. The 95 to 100 discovery patients were randomly divided into training and test sets at a 7:3 ratio. The study also compared thyroid tissue and blood T-cell repertoires from roughly six Graves' hyperthyroidism patients. After sampling, hyperthyroidism patients received methimazole starting at 30 mg daily, and ophthalmopathy patients received high-dose intravenous methylprednisolone. Libraries were constructed in a second round of multiplex PCR, after which size selection and purification were performed. The libraries were sequenced on an Illumina HiSeq2000 using paired-end 100 bp reads. SOAPnuke was used to process the raw data, with reads discarded if the reads contained adapters or uncalled bases, had a mean Phred below 15, or lacked an exact constant-primer or identifier match. High-quality paired reads were merged using COPE v1.2.5, and each unique nucleotide sequence was defined as a clonotype. MiTCR v1.1 was used to align the clonotypes against IMGT TRBV, TRBD and TRBJ reference segments. Only V-J combinations with frequency above 0.0001, covering about 99% of repertoires, were analysed. A TCS score was defined as the ratio between F50 (clonal expansion) and ExV (chaos), using BLOSUM62-based TCRdist between CDR3 peptides within each V-J. Welch's t-statistics and random forest reduced fewer than 600 V-J features to 13, which were used in a naive Bayes classifier (R e1071). Sample size was not statistically predetermined, and investigators were not blinded to group allocation. According to the paper, TCR Vbeta CDR3 sequencing was carried out on 135 peripheral blood samples, which came from fewer than 50 ophthalmopathy, 75 or so hyperthyroidism and some 17 progressor patients.

The sequence derives from a woman between 50 and 59 years old with Graves disease. Donor details come from another sample of the same person, matched by shared clones. The chain uses TRBV20-1 and TRBJ2-5, with TRBD2 matching 8 junction bases. The sample was peripheral blood mononuclear cells (PBMCs), taken at new diagnosis, from a patient treated with antithyroid drugs. The CDR3 has the sequence CSARRREVQETQYF. The DNA sequence is as follows: TGCAGTGCCAGACGGCGGGAGGTTCAAGAGACCCAGTACTTC.